The clone carrying this T cell receptor (beta chain) was recorded at least ten times. These data are taken from a study of sequential checkpoint blockade in melanoma. Treatment given: randomized to nivolumab then ipilimumab (arm A) or the reverse (arm B). From germline, CDR1 is SGHNT and CDR2 YENEEA. Trimming left V 2 bases short and J 0 bases short, with 13 bases between. The CDR3 has 16 amino acids. Libraries were prepared by immunoSEQ multiplex PCR; TCRdb keeps only in-frame clonotypes and omits some of them. The sample includes about 6,300 clones, about a fifth of them seen just once. The sequence derives from a human donor with melanoma. Sequenced material: tumor tissue (inferred from file names), taken from a patient given nivolumab and ipilimumab in sequence. This chain uses TRBV11-3 with TRBJ1-2; tentatively, D is TRBD1 (6 bases). CDR3 region: CASSLSGRTANYGYTF. The CDR3 coding sequence is TGTGCCAGCAGCTTATCTGGTAGGACAGCTAACTATGGCTACACCTTC.